This T cell receptor (beta chain) was sequenced in a study of cytomegalovirus exposure and HLA in healthy donors. The study ran its PCR with 60 Vbeta and 13 Jbeta primers. The table came from immunoSEQ multiplex PCR; TCRdb's copy has only in-frame clones and leaves some out. This sample has around 150,000 clones, with around 79% found just once. Germline V gene lookup returns CDR1 SGHAT and CDR2 FQNNGV. The CDR3 runs to 15 residues. V lost 5 bases and J 2 bases, leaving 16 bases between the germline ends. V is TRBV11-2 and J is TRBJ2-7; tentative D call: TRBD1 (5 bases). The receptor was isolated from a man aged 25-40 years in good health and CMV-seropositive. The sample consisted of PBMCs. The CDR3 is CASSVASWGTYEQYF. CDR3 DNA: TGTGCCAGCAGCGTCGCGAGTTGGGGCACCTACGAGCAGTACTTC.